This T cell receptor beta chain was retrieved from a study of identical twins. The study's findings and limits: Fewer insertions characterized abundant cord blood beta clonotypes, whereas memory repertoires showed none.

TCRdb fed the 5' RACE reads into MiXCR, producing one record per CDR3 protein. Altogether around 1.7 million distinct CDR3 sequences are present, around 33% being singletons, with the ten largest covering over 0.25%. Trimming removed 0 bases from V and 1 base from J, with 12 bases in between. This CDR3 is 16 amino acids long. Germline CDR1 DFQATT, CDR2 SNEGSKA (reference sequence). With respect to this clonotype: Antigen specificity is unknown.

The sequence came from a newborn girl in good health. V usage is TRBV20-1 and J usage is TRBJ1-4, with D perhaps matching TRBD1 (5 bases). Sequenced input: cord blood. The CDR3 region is CSARDLGVLTNEKLFF. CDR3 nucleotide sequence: TGCAGTGCTAGAGATCTGGGGGTTTTAACTAATGAAAAACTGTTTTTT.